The TCR beta chain under discussion was sequenced for a study of cytomegalovirus exposure and HLA in healthy donors. As for the study in general: Drawn from HLA-typed donors, approximately 86 million unique TCRs were held in an early data release.

This CDR3 is built from 11 residues. Germline CDR1 and CDR2: DFQATT and SNEGSKA (reference sequence). As for this clone: At one end, the junction sequence differs from germline, possibly due to a read error.

The PCR contained 60 Vbeta and 13 Jbeta primers. Profiled with immunoSEQ multiplex PCR; TCRdb holds only in-frame clones, not every one. The sample includes 150,000 to 200,000 clones, less than 90% of them seen just once. The sample was PBMCs. The clonotype originates from a boy aged 5 to 17 in good health and CMV-seronegative. This chain links TRBV20-1 with TRBJ2-1, with D perhaps TRBD1 (5 bases). CDR3 DNA sequence: TGCGGTGCTAGATCAGGGTTAGAGCAGTTCTTC. Protein product: CGARSGLEQFF.